This is a list of T cell receptor beta chains from one sample in a study of blood T cell repertoires in COVID-19. Using immunoSEQ multiplex PCR, the repertoire was profiled, and TCRdb retains in-frame clones only, with some absent. This table holds under 250,000 clones, approximately 80% found once. Input material: PBMCs or T cells enriched from blood (not recorded which). These receptors were collected from a man aged 55 to 70 who had recovered from COVID-19. Each CDR3 is given with its conserved first and last residue. Each record gives: V gene, clone size, J gene, D gene, CDR3 protein, CDR3 DNA. A D gene is named only where the DNA matches it firmly. Clone size is given for some rows only: seen once, a few or many times, or a class if the clone is expanded.

v_gene: TRBV11-3; abundance: .; j_gene: TRBJ1-4; d_gene: TRBD1; CDR3aa: CASSLVLTGGAGEKLFF; CDR3nt: TGTGCCAGCAGCTTAGTTCTTACAGGGGGCGCCGGTGAAAAACTGTTTTTT
v_gene: TRBV2; abundance: .; j_gene: TRBJ1-5; d_gene: .; CDR3aa: CASSEGFSSNQPQHF; CDR3nt: TGTGCCAGCAGTGAAGGGTTTAGTAGCAATCAGCCCCAGCATTTT
v_gene: TRBV11-3; abundance: .; j_gene: TRBJ2-1; d_gene: TRBD2; CDR3aa: CASSFFRGGLHEQFF; CDR3nt: TGTGCCAGCAGCTTTTTCCGGGGGGGCCTTCATGAGCAGTTCTTC
v_gene: TRBV10-3; abundance: .; j_gene: TRBJ1-2; d_gene: .; CDR3aa: CAISELDREADYGYTF; CDR3nt: TGTGCCATCAGTGAGTTAGACAGAGAGGCTGACTATGGCTACACCTTC
v_gene: TRBV2; abundance: .; j_gene: TRBJ1-5; d_gene: .; CDR3aa: CASSDYRLNQPQHF; CDR3nt: TGTGCCAGCAGTGATTACAGGCTAAATCAGCCCCAGCATTTT
v_gene: TRBV30; abundance: .; j_gene: TRBJ1-1; d_gene: .; CDR3aa: CAWSVYRVNTEAFF; CDR3nt: TGTGCCTGGAGTGTATACAGGGTGAACACTGAAGCTTTCTTT
v_gene: TRBV18; abundance: .; j_gene: TRBJ1-6; d_gene: .; CDR3aa: CASSPTAVRNSPLHF; CDR3nt: TGTGCCAGCTCGCCCACCGCAGTCCGAAATTCACCCCTCCACTTT
v_gene: TRBV5-5; abundance: .; j_gene: TRBJ2-2; d_gene: .; CDR3aa: CASSPATGNTGELFF; CDR3nt: TGTGCCAGCAGCCCTGCTACAGGGAACACCGGGGAGCTGTTTTTT
v_gene: TRBV7-2; abundance: .; j_gene: TRBJ2-7; d_gene: TRBD2; CDR3aa: CASSFPGTSLYF; CDR3nt: TGTGCCAGCAGCTTCCCCGGGACTAGCCTGTACTTC
v_gene: TRBV5-8; abundance: .; j_gene: TRBJ2-3; d_gene: TRBD1; CDR3aa: CASSLSGGHPDTQYF; CDR3nt: TGTGCCAGCAGCTTGTCAGGGGGCCACCCAGATACGCAGTATTTT
v_gene: TRBV11-2; abundance: .; j_gene: TRBJ1-1; d_gene: .; CDR3aa: CASSFAGVTEAFF; CDR3nt: TGTGCCAGCAGCTTTGCAGGGGTCACTGAAGCTTTCTTT
v_gene: TRBV18; abundance: .; j_gene: TRBJ2-3; d_gene: .; CDR3aa: CASSPSGRRATDTQYF; CDR3nt: TGTGCCAGCTCACCCTCCGGGCGGCGGGCCACAGATACGCAGTATTTT
v_gene: TRBV7-2; abundance: .; j_gene: TRBJ2-1; d_gene: .; CDR3aa: CASSFLQGGAYNEQFF; CDR3nt: TGTGCCAGCAGCTTTCTACAGGGTGGTGCCTACAATGAGCAGTTCTTC
v_gene: TRBV7-9; abundance: .; j_gene: TRBJ1-2; d_gene: TRBD1; CDR3aa: CASSSGQGYLNYGYTF; CDR3nt: TGTGCCAGCAGCTCCGGACAGGGCTACCTTAACTATGGCTACACCTTC
v_gene: TRBV28; abundance: .; j_gene: TRBJ1-2; d_gene: .; CDR3aa: CASSAPSPTSRYGGGYTF; CDR3nt: TGTGCCAGCAGCGCCCCCAGCCCCACCTCTCGATACGGCGGCGGCTACACCTTC
v_gene: TRBV6-6; abundance: .; j_gene: TRBJ1-1; d_gene: .; CDR3aa: CASIYTLARTEAFF; CDR3nt: TGTGCCAGCATCTACACGCTAGCCAGGACTGAAGCTTTCTTT
v_gene: TRBV19; abundance: .; j_gene: TRBJ2-2; d_gene: TRBD1; CDR3aa: CASSIIKGARSGELFF; CDR3nt: TGTGCCAGTAGTATTATAAAGGGGGCGCGTTCTGGGGAGCTGTTTTTT
v_gene: TRBV27; abundance: .; j_gene: TRBJ2-7; d_gene: TRBD1; CDR3aa: CASSINKDRGHGYEQYF; CDR3nt: TGTGCCAGCAGCATAAACAAGGACAGGGGGCACGGCTACGAGCAGTACTTC
v_gene: TRBV25-1; abundance: .; j_gene: TRBJ1-3; d_gene: .; CDR3aa: CASPIGFHSGNTIYF; CDR3nt: TGTGCCAGCCCCATCGGTTTTCACTCTGGAAACACCATATATTTT
v_gene: TRBV6-6; abundance: .; j_gene: TRBJ2-5; d_gene: TRBD2; CDR3aa: CASRGRGAQETQYF; CDR3nt: TGTGCCAGCAGGGGGCGGGGGGCCCAAGAGACCCAGTACTTC
v_gene: TRBV20-1; abundance: .; j_gene: TRBJ2-5; d_gene: .; CDR3aa: CSASDRLQETQYF; CDR3nt: TGCAGTGCTAGTGACAGGTTGCAAGAGACCCAGTACTTC
v_gene: TRBV6-5; abundance: .; j_gene: TRBJ1-1; d_gene: TRBD1; CDR3aa: CASREGQGWNTEAFF; CDR3nt: TGTGCCAGCAGAGAGGGACAGGGGTGGAACACTGAAGCTTTCTTT
v_gene: TRBV7-2; abundance: .; j_gene: TRBJ2-7; d_gene: .; CDR3aa: CASSSFGEQYF; CDR3nt: TGTGCCAGCAGCTCTTTCGGCGAGCAGTACTTC
v_gene: TRBV12-5; abundance: .; j_gene: TRBJ1-1; d_gene: .; CDR3aa: CASGFLDSTEAFF; CDR3nt: TGTGCTAGTGGTTTTTTAGATAGCACTGAAGCTTTCTTT
v_gene: TRBV5-1; abundance: .; j_gene: TRBJ1-4; d_gene: .; CDR3aa: CASSLWPEQLEKLFF; CDR3nt: TGCGCCAGCAGCTTGTGGCCAGAACAGTTGGAAAAACTGTTTTTT
v_gene: TRBV7-9; abundance: .; j_gene: TRBJ1-4; d_gene: .; CDR3aa: CASSLARGGTTNEKLFF; CDR3nt: TGTGCCAGCAGCTTAGCGCGAGGGGGTACAACTAATGAAAAACTGTTTTTT
v_gene: TRBV11-3; abundance: .; j_gene: TRBJ2-1; d_gene: .; CDR3aa: CASSLDRGEYNEQFF; CDR3nt: TGTGCCAGCAGCTTAGATCGTGGAGAGTACAATGAGCAGTTCTTC
v_gene: TRBV4-3; abundance: .; j_gene: TRBJ1-2; d_gene: .; CDR3aa: CASSQGPGGRGYGYTF; CDR3nt: TGCGCCAGCAGCCAAGGGCCCGGAGGGAGGGGCTATGGCTACACCTTC
v_gene: TRBV14; abundance: .; j_gene: TRBJ1-6; d_gene: TRBD1; CDR3aa: CASSQFQGDNSPLHF; CDR3nt: TGTGCCAGCAGCCAATTCCAGGGGGATAATTCACCCCTCCACTTT
v_gene: TRBV10-3; abundance: .; j_gene: TRBJ1-3; d_gene: .; CDR3aa: CAIRPQGSGNTIYF; CDR3nt: TGTGCCATCAGGCCACAGGGTTCTGGAAACACCATATATTTT
v_gene: TRBV7-6; abundance: .; j_gene: TRBJ2-7; d_gene: .; CDR3aa: CASSLSQGYGEQYF; CDR3nt: TGTGCCAGCAGCTTATCTCAGGGGTATGGTGAGCAGTACTTC
v_gene: TRBV6-5; abundance: .; j_gene: TRBJ1-4; d_gene: .; CDR3aa: CASSFTGTTNEKLFF; CDR3nt: TGTGCCAGCAGCTTCACCGGGACAACTAATGAAAAACTGTTTTTT
v_gene: TRBV5-1; abundance: .; j_gene: TRBJ2-5; d_gene: TRBD2; CDR3aa: CASSLRGGQETQYF; CDR3nt: TGCGCCAGCAGCTTGCGGGGGGGCCAAGAGACCCAGTACTTC
v_gene: TRBV6-5; abundance: .; j_gene: TRBJ2-1; d_gene: TRBD2; CDR3aa: CASSYSIGGAWNEQFF; CDR3nt: TGTGCCAGCAGTTACTCGATCGGGGGGGCCTGGAATGAGCAGTTCTTC
v_gene: TRBV19; abundance: .; j_gene: TRBJ2-5; d_gene: .; CDR3aa: CASSIITGTETQYF; CDR3nt: TGTGCCAGTAGTATCATCACAGGGACAGAGACCCAGTACTTC
v_gene: TRBV5-8; abundance: .; j_gene: TRBJ2-1; d_gene: .; CDR3aa: CASSLIRQNEQFF; CDR3nt: TGTGCCAGCAGCCTAATTAGACAAAATGAGCAGTTCTTC
v_gene: TRBV7-2; abundance: .; j_gene: TRBJ1-6; d_gene: TRBD1; CDR3aa: CASSQGAGGSPLHF; CDR3nt: TGTGCCAGCAGCCAAGGGGCAGGGGGTTCACCCCTCCACTTT
v_gene: TRBV7-2; abundance: .; j_gene: TRBJ1-6; d_gene: .; CDR3aa: CASSSPRDIWGSPLHF; CDR3nt: TGTGCCAGCAGCTCCCCACGGGACATATGGGGTTCACCCCTCCACTTT
v_gene: TRBV11-2; abundance: few; j_gene: TRBJ2-1; d_gene: .; CDR3aa: CASSLWTVNEQFF; CDR3nt: TGTGCCAGCAGCCTTTGGACAGTCAATGAGCAGTTCTTC
v_gene: TRBV7-9; abundance: .; j_gene: TRBJ2-6; d_gene: .; CDR3aa: CASSLAAGANVLTF; CDR3nt: TGTGCCAGCAGCTTAGCGGCGGGAGCCAACGTCCTGACTTTC
v_gene: TRBV5-4; abundance: .; j_gene: TRBJ1-2; d_gene: TRBD1; CDR3aa: CASSAQGANYGYTF; CDR3nt: TGTGCCAGCAGCGCACAGGGGGCCAACTATGGCTACACCTTC
v_gene: TRBV7-6; abundance: few; j_gene: TRBJ2-5; d_gene: TRBD2; CDR3aa: CASSPGLAGGPRTQYF; CDR3nt: TGTGCCAGCAGCCCGGGACTAGCGGGGGGGCCCAGGACCCAGTACTTC
v_gene: TRBV5-8; abundance: .; j_gene: TRBJ1-2; d_gene: TRBD1; CDR3aa: CASSRETGVYGYTF; CDR3nt: TGTGCCAGCAGCAGAGAGACAGGGGTCTATGGCTACACCTTC
v_gene: TRBV7-2; abundance: once; j_gene: TRBJ2-7; d_gene: TRBD2; CDR3aa: CASSLRAGFRDEQYF; CDR3nt: TGTGCCAGCAGCTTGAGAGCGGGGTTTCGGGACGAGCAGTACTTC
v_gene: TRBV11-3; abundance: .; j_gene: TRBJ2-1; d_gene: TRBD2; CDR3aa: CASDRGLAGNNEQFF; CDR3nt: TGTGCCAGCGATCGAGGACTAGCGGGGAACAATGAGCAGTTCTTC
v_gene: TRBV6-5; abundance: .; j_gene: TRBJ2-5; d_gene: .; CDR3aa: CASSYSPVTGRTQYF; CDR3nt: TGTGCCAGCAGTTACTCTCCGGTCACAGGCCGGACCCAGTACTTC
v_gene: TRBV14; abundance: few; j_gene: TRBJ1-6; d_gene: TRBD1; CDR3aa: CASRAGGSYNSPLHF; CDR3nt: TGTGCCAGCCGCGCAGGGGGCTCCTATAATTCACCCCTCCACTTT
v_gene: TRBV25-1; abundance: few; j_gene: TRBJ2-2; d_gene: TRBD1; CDR3aa: CASSDDNRGGELFF; CDR3nt: TGTGCCAGCAGTGATGACAACAGGGGTGGGGAGCTGTTTTTT
v_gene: TRBV2; abundance: .; j_gene: TRBJ2-2; d_gene: .; CDR3aa: CASSDQEDRPMGFTGELFF; CDR3nt: TGTGCCAGCAGTGACCAGGAGGACCGACCGATGGGGTTTACCGGGGAGCTGTTTTTT
v_gene: TRBV5-5; abundance: once; j_gene: TRBJ1-6; d_gene: TRBD1; CDR3aa: CASSLGQQNSPLHF; CDR3nt: TGTGCCAGCAGCCTGGGACAGCAGAATTCACCCCTCCACTTT
v_gene: TRBV5-1; abundance: .; j_gene: TRBJ1-1; d_gene: TRBD1; CDR3aa: CASSYRKTGMYTEAFF; CDR3nt: TGCGCCAGCAGCTACCGGAAGACAGGGATGTATACTGAAGCTTTCTTT
v_gene: TRBV6-5; abundance: .; j_gene: TRBJ1-3; d_gene: .; CDR3aa: CASSLLPVSGNTIYF; CDR3nt: TGTGCCAGCAGTCTCCTACCGGTCTCTGGAAACACCATATATTTT
v_gene: TRBV12-3/TRBV12-4; abundance: .; j_gene: TRBJ1-1; d_gene: .; CDR3aa: CASGAQVTEAFF; CDR3nt: TGTGCCAGCGGGGCGCAGGTGACTGAAGCTTTCTTT
v_gene: TRBV30; abundance: .; j_gene: TRBJ2-3; d_gene: .; CDR3aa: CAWSRQGGDTQYF; CDR3nt: TGTGCCTGGAGTCGGCAGGGGGGAGATACGCAGTATTTT
v_gene: TRBV16; abundance: .; j_gene: TRBJ1-2; d_gene: .; CDR3aa: CASSQSRGAGYGYTF; CDR3nt: TGTGCCAGCAGCCAATCAAGGGGCGCAGGCTATGGCTACACCTTC
v_gene: TRBV19; abundance: .; j_gene: TRBJ1-2; d_gene: TRBD1; CDR3aa: CASTRGLNYGYTF; CDR3nt: TGTGCCAGTACAAGGGGGCTCAACTATGGCTACACCTTC
v_gene: TRBV6-5; abundance: .; j_gene: TRBJ1-2; d_gene: .; CDR3aa: CASSYSRSRGAGYTF; CDR3nt: TGTGCCAGCAGTTACTCGAGATCCCGGGGGGCCGGCTACACCTTC
v_gene: TRBV11-3; abundance: .; j_gene: TRBJ2-2; d_gene: TRBD2; CDR3aa: CASSSLAANTGELFF; CDR3nt: TGTGCCAGCAGCAGTCTAGCGGCGAACACCGGGGAGCTGTTTTTT
v_gene: TRBV12-5; abundance: once; j_gene: TRBJ1-1; d_gene: .; CDR3aa: CASGMPAARMNTEAFF; CDR3nt: TGTGCTAGTGGTATGCCTGCCGCCAGGATGAACACTGAAGCTTTCTTT
v_gene: TRBV5-4; abundance: .; j_gene: TRBJ1-6; d_gene: TRBD1; CDR3aa: CASSLDRVLSPLHF; CDR3nt: TGTGCCAGCAGCTTAGACAGGGTGTTGTCACCCCTCCACTTT